This T cell receptor (beta chain) was sequenced in a study of CD8+ T cells in alopecia areata (dated by TCRdb to 2016 to 2019). For the study in its entirety: The treated patients, all with moderate-to-severe alopecia areata, were enrolled in an open-label pilot trial of oral tofacitinib given at 5 to 10 mg twice daily. In both human patients and the C3H/HeJ mouse model, the study applied high-throughput TCRbeta sequencing to look at T cell clonal expansion in alopecia areata. Patients received tofacitinib for 6 to 18 months and were then followed off drug for 6 months to check for delayed response and recurrence. Biopsies were taken from tofacitinib-treated patients at baseline and at 4 and 24 weeks of treatment, and a later scalp biopsy was taken in several of the tofacitinib-treated patients. The RNA source kit depended on sample type: the PAXgene miRNA kit for fixed scalp, the miRNeasy kit for PBMCs, and the RNeasy kit for mouse skin. Clonality in the scalp was compared among normal scalp (n=4), patchy alopecia areata scalp (n=8), and alopecia totalis/universalis scalp (n=8). In humans, TCRbeta sequencing was performed on scalp tissue and on sorted CD4+ and CD8+ peripheral blood T cells from healthy controls and from patients with patchy or totalis/universalis alopecia areata. TCRbeta CDR3 regions were amplified by immunoSEQ multiplex PCR using 35 Vbeta forward and 13 Jbeta reverse primers.

Points on this clone: Its antigen is currently not known. No per-base quality is available; no much larger clone lies one base away.

What the time point label conveys for this sample: baseline before oral tofacitinib. Lesional scalp punch biopsies and peripheral blood were collected from alopecia areata patients. PBMCs were separated by density centrifugation and stained for CD3, CD4 and CD8, after which CD4+ and CD8+ T cells were sorted on a FACSAria. The method was the immunoSEQ multiplex PCR assay. To provide template for TCR sequencing, every sample had RNA extracted and reverse transcribed into cDNA. First-strand cDNA was synthesized with SuperScript III using a 2:1 mix of oligo-dT and random hexamers. A synthetic immune receptor repertoire was used to measure amplification bias, and any remaining bias was corrected computationally. Per the authors' processing: Raw reads were preprocessed for error removal, and CDR3 was defined according to IMGT conventions as running from the conserved cysteine to phenylalanine. Clonality was calculated as 1 minus Shannon entropy normalized by log2 of the number of productive unique TCRs. Whether scalp clones were CD4 or CD8 was inferred by matching scalp TCRbeta sequences against CD4 and CD8 repertoires sorted from blood. TCRdb re-hosts the immuneACCESS table, in-frame sequences only. Its copies lack some clones; in the studies checked, an unresolved V gene accounts for under half of them, and the cause for the rest is not known. V and J calls plus clone size are reproduced from that table; the DNA served to infer D and trimming. The sample data list about 140,000 clones, and around 51% of these were observed just once. 0.95% to 1% of the sample comes from the top ten.

Measured from the cysteine to the phenylalanine, the CDR3 is 15 residues long. Just the 45-base CDR3 DNA is kept, in frame starting at base 1. The germline V gene encodes CDR1 SNHLY and CDR2 FYNNEI. V loses 6 bases, J loses 4 bases, and the germline ends lie 19 bases apart. Beyond this particular receptor, the publication reports: Lesional scalp, especially in alopecia totalis/universalis, showed higher clonality and more expanded CD8+ clones than normal scalp, suggesting antigenic drive. Scalp TCR repertoire analysis is complicated because resident alphabeta T cells in normal human skin are also sequenced, whereas mouse skin is dominated by gammadelta T cells. TCR sequences shared between patients were less clear than in mice, possibly partly because of HLA diversity in the patient population.

This chain is built from TRBV2 and TRBJ2-7, with the D gene tentatively TRBD1 or TRBD2, based on 5 matching bases in each. Sequenced here: CD4+ T cells sorted from blood, sampled at week 0. The source of this sequence is a human donor with alopecia areata. The DNA reads as follows: TGTGCCAGCAGGCTGGAGATGGGACCTGAATACGAGCAGTACTTC. Translation gives CASRLEMGPEYEQYF.